Listed here is a single T cell receptor beta chain. Its antigen is unidentified. TCR beta CDR3 regions were amplified from RNA. The primer set for the first-round RT-PCR of the TCR CDR3 was HTBI. TCRdb reprocessed the multiplex PCR reads via MiXCR and lists one record per CDR3 protein. The sample yields approximately 640,000 distinct CDR3 sequences, roughly 17% seen once. These data come from a study of T cells in Graves' hyperthyroidism and ophthalmopathy. Study observations and caveats: Ophthalmopathy prediction by the model preceded onset by a median approximately 6.9 months.

Diagnosing involved the use of clinical symptoms, serum thyroxine and TRAb, thyroid ultrasound and orbital computed tomography. CDR1 and CDR2 (germline): MNHEY, SVGAGI. The CDR3 is 15 amino acids. The V end was cut by 0 bases, the J end by 7 bases, with 16 bases between. Sequencing was performed on blood. V and J are TRBV6-5 and TRBJ2-7; D possibly uses TRBD1 or TRBD2 (5 bases each). The source of this sequence is a man between 45 and 60 years old with Graves' hyperthyroidism. The CDR3 sequence is CASSYSGTPFGEQYF. CDR3 sequence (DNA): TGTGCCAGCAGTTACTCGGGGACCCCCTTCGGTGAGCAGTACTTC.